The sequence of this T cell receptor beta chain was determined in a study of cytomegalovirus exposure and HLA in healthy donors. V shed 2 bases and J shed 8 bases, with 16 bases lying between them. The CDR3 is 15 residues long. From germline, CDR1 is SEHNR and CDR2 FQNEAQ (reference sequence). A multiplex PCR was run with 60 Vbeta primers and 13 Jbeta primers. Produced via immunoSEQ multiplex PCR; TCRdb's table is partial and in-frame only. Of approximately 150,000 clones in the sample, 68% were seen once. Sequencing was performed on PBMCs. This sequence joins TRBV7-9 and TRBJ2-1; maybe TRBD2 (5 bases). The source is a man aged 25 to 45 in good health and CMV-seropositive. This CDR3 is CASSLIRGIIDEQFF. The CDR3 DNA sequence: TGTGCCAGCAGCTTAATCCGGGGAATAATCGATGAGCAGTTCTTC.